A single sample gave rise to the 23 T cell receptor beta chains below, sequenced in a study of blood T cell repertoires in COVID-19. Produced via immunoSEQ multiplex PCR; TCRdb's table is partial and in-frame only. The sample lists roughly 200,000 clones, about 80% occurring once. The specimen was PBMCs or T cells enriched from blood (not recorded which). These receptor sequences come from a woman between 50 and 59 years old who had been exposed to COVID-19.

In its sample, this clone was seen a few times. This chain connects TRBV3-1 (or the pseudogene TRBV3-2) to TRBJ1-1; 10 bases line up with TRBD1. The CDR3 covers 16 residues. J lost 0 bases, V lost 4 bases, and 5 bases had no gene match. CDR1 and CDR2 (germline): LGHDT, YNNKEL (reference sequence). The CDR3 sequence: CASSRDRGLMNTEAFF. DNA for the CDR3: TGTGCCAGCAGCCGGGACAGGGGCTTAATGAACACTGAAGCTTTCTTT.

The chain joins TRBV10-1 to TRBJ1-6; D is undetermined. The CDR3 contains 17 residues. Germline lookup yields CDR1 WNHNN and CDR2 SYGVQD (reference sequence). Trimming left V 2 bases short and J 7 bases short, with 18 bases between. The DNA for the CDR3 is TGCGCCAGCAGTGAGATATCTCCGCAGGCCACAAATTCACCCCTCCACTTT. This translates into CASSEISPQATNSPLHF.

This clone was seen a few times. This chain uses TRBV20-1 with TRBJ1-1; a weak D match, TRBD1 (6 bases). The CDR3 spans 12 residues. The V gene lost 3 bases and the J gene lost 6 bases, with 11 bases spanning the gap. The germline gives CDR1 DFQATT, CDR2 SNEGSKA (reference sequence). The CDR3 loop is CSASQGTPEAFF. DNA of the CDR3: TGCAGTGCTAGTCAGGGGACCCCTGAAGCTTTCTTT.

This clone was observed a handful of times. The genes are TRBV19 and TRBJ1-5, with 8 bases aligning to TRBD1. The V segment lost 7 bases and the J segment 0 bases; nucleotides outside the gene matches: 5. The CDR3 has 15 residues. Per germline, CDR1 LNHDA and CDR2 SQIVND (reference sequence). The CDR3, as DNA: TGTGCCAGTACCGTACAGGGGGTTAGCAATCAGCCCCAGCATTTT. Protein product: CASTVQGVSNQPQHF.

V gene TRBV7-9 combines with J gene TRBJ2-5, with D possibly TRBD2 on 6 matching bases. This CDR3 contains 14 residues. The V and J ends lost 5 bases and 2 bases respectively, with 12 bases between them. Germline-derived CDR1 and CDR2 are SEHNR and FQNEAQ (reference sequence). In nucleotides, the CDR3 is TGTGCCAGCAGCCAGGGACTCCTACAAGAGACCCAGTACTTC. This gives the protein CASSQGLLQETQYF.

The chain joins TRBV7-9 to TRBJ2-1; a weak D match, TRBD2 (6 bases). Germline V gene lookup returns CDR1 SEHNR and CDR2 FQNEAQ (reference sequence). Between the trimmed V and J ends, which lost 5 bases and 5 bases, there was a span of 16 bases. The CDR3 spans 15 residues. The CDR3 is CASSRLTGRHNEQFF. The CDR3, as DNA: TGTGCCAGCAGCCGTCTAACCGGGAGACACAATGAGCAGTTCTTC.

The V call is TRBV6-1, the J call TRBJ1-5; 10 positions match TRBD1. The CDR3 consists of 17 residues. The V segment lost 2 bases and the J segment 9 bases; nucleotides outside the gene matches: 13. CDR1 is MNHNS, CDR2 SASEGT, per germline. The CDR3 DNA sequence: TGTGCCAGCAGTGAAAGCGGGCGGACAGGGGGAAGGACGCCCCAGCATTTT. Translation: CASSESGRTGGRTPQHF.

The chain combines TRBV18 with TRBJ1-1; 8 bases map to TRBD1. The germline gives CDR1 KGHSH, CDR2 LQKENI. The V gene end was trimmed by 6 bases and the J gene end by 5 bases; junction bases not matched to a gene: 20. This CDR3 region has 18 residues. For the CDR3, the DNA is TGTGCCAGCTCCGCCCAAGGACAGGGTATAGTTATGAGGACTGAAGCTTTCTTT. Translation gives CASSAQGQGIVMRTEAFF.

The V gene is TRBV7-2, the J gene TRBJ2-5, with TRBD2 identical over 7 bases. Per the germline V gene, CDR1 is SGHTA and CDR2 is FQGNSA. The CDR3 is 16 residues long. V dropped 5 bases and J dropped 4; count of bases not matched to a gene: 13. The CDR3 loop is CASSPTGRGRGETQYF. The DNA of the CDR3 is TGTGCCAGCAGCCCCACCGGAAGAGGGAGGGGAGAGACCCAGTACTTC.

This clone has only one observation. CDR3 region: CASSRDFYNEQFF. The DNA for the CDR3 is TGTGCCAGCAGCCGGGACTTCTACAATGAGCAGTTCTTC. The chain combines TRBV3-1 (or the pseudogene TRBV3-2) with TRBJ2-1, with D possibly matching TRBD2 (6 bases). Trimming removed 4 bases from V and 3 bases from J, with 7 bases in between. Germline-derived CDR1 and CDR2 are LGHDT and YNNKEL (reference sequence). This CDR3 spans 13 amino acids.

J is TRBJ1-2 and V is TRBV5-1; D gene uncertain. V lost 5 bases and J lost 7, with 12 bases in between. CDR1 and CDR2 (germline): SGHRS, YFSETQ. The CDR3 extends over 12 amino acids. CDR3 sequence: CASRVQSGGYTF. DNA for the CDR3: TGCGCCAGCAGGGTCCAGTCGGGTGGCTACACCTTC.

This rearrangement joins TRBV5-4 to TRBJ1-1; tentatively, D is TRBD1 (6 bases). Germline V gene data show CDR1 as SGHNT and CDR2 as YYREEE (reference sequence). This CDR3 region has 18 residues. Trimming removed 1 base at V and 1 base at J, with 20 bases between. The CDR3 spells CASSLWGGDASGNTEAFF. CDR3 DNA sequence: TGTGCCAGCAGCTTGTGGGGGGGCGACGCGTCTGGGAACACTGAAGCTTTCTTT.

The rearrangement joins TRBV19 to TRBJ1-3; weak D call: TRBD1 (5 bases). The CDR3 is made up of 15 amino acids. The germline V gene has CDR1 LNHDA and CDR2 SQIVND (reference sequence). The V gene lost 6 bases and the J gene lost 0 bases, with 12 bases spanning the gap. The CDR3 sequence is CASSLSQVSGNTIYF. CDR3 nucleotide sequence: TGTGCCAGTAGCCTATCACAGGTCTCTGGAAACACCATATATTTT. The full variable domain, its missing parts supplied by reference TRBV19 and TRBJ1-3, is DGGITQSPKYLFRKEGQNVTLSCEQNLNHDAMYWYRQDPGQGLRLIYYSQIVNDFQKGDIAEGYSVSREKKESFPLTVTSAQKNPTAFYLCASSLSQVSGNTIYFGEGSWLTVV.

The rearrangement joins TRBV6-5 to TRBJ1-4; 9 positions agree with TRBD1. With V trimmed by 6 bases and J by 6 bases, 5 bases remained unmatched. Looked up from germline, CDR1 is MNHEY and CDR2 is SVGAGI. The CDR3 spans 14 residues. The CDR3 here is CASSRDRAYEKLFF. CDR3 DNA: TGTGCCAGCAGCCGGGACAGGGCCTATGAAAAACTGTTTTTT.

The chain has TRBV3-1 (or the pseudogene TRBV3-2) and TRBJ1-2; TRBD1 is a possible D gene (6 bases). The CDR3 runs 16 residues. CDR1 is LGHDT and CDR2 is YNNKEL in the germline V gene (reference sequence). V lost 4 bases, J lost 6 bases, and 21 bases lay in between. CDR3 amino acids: CASSREGQAFSDGYTF. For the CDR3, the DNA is TGTGCCAGCAGCCGGGAGGGACAAGCCTTCAGTGATGGCTACACCTTC.

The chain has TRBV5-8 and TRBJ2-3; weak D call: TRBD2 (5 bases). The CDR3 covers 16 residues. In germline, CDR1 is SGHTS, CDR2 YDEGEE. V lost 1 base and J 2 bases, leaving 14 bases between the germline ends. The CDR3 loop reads CASSLPTPRATDTQYF. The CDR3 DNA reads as TGTGCCAGCAGCTTGCCTACTCCGAGGGCCACAGATACGCAGTATTTT.

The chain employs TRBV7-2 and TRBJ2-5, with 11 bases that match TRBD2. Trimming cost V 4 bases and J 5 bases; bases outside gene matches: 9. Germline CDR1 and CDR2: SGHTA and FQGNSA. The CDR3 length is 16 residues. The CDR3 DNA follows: TGTGCCAGCAGCTCGACTAGCGGGGCGCGGCGTGAGACCCAGTACTTC. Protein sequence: CASSSTSGARRETQYF. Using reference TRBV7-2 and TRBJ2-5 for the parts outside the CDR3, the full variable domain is GAGVSQSPSNKVTEKGKDVELRCDPISGHTALYWYRQSLGQGLEFLIYFQGNSAPDKSGLPSDRFSAERTGGSVSTLTIQRTQQEDSAVYLCASSSTSGARRETQYFGPGTRLLVL.

CDR3 loop: CASSLRGFEAFF. The CDR3 DNA reads as TGTGCCAGCAGTTTAAGGGGGTTTGAAGCTTTCTTT. The rearrangement links TRBV28 to TRBJ1-1, with D perhaps TRBD1 (6 bases). This CDR3 has 12 amino acids. Germline CDR1 is MDHEN and CDR2 is SYDVKM. Trimming pared 2 bases from V and 7 bases from J, leaving 8 bases between.

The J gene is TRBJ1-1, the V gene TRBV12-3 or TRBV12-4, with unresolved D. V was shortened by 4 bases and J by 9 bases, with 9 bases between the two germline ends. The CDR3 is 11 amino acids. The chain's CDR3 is CASSYGGKAFF. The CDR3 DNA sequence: TGTGCCAGCAGTTATGGCGGGAAAGCTTTCTTT.

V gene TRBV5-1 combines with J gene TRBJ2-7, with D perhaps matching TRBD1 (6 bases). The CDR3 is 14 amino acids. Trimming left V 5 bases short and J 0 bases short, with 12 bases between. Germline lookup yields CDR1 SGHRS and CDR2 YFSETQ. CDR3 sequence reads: CASRQGPSSYEQYF. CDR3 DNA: TGCGCCAGCAGACAGGGCCCCAGCTCCTACGAGCAGTACTTC. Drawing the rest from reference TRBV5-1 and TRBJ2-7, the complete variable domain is KAGVTQTPRYLIKTRGQQVTLSCSPISGHRSVSWYQQTPGQGLQFLFEYFSETQRNKGNFPGRFSGRQFSNSRSEMNVSTLELGDSALYLCASRQGPSSYEQYFGPGTRLTVT.

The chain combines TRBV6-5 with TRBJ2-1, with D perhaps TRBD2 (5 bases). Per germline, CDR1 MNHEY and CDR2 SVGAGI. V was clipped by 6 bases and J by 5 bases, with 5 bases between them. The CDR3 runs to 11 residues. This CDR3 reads CASRTNNEQFF. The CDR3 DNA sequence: TGTGCCAGCAGGACTAACAATGAGCAGTTCTTC.

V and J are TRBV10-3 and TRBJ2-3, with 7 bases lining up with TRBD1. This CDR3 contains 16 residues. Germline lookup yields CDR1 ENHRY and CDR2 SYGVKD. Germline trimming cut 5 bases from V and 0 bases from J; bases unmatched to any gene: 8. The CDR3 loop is CAISNDRERSTDTQYF. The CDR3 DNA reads TGTGCCATCAGTAACGACAGGGAAAGGAGCACAGATACGCAGTATTTT.

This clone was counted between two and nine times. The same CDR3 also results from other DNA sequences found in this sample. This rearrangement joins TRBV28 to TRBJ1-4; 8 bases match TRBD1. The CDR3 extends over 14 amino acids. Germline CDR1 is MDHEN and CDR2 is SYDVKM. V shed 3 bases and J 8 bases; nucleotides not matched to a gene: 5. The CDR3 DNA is TGTGCCAGCAGTTTGGCAGGGGGCGAAGAAAAACTGTTTTTT. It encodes CASSLAGGEEKLFF.